Each of the 14 T cell receptor beta chains below was sequenced from the same sample in a study of shared clonotypes between healthy human individuals. Profiled with immunoSEQ multiplex PCR; TCRdb holds only in-frame clones, not every one. The sample shows 1.4 million to 1.5 million clones, more than 95% of them seen only once. The sample taken for sequencing was naive CD4+ T cells sorted from blood. Subset specified: CD45RA+ positively selected. These receptor sequences come from a man under 40 in good health.

The chain links TRBV4-3 to TRBJ2-6, with D hard to call. The germline V and J ends were trimmed by 0 bases and 4 bases, with 13 bases remaining between them. Germline V gene data show CDR1 as LGHNA and CDR2 as YSLEER. The CDR3 runs to 17 residues. The CDR3 reads CASSQDAKGGGANVLTF. The CDR3 bases are TGCGCCAGCAGCCAAGATGCGAAGGGCGGCGGGGCCAACGTCCTGACTTTC.

The chain carries TRBV5-1 and TRBJ2-7, with D tentatively TRBD2 (6 bases). Trimming removed 4 bases from V and 0 bases from J, with 14 bases in between. CDR3 length: 15 amino acids. Germline CDR1 is SGHRS and CDR2 is YFSETQ. CDR3 nucleotide sequence: TGCGCCAGCAGCCTCCGGGGAGGTACCTCCTACGAGCAGTACTTC. Translating it yields CASSLRGGTSYEQYF.

This chain connects TRBV19 to TRBJ2-1; 7 positions agree with TRBD2. Trimming at V came to 8 bases and at J to 4 bases, leaving 14 bases not matched to a gene. This CDR3 has 16 amino acids. CDR1 LNHDA and CDR2 SQIVND come from the germline V gene (reference sequence). DNA for the CDR3: TGTGCCAGTGAACCCTCCTACCAGCGGGGATACAATGAGCAGTTCTTC. It yields the protein CASEPSYQRGYNEQFF.

The chain employs TRBV6-1 and TRBJ1-1; a weak D match, TRBD1 (6 bases). V was clipped by 7 bases and J by 1 base, with 7 bases between them. Germline values: CDR1 MNHNS, CDR2 SASEGT. The CDR3 is 12 amino acids. CDR3 nucleotide sequence: TGTGCCAGCATACAGGGGAACACTGAAGCTTTCTTT. Protein: CASIQGNTEAFF.

The chain has TRBV15 and TRBJ2-5, with 9 bases that match TRBD1. J was trimmed by 0 bases and V by 0 bases; bases with no gene match: 5. The CDR3 extends over 17 amino acids. From germline, CDR1 is LNHNV and CDR2 YYDKDF (reference sequence). CDR3 protein: CATSRDLTGGYQETQYF. The CDR3 nucleotides are TGTGCCACCAGCAGAGACCTGACAGGGGGGTACCAAGAGACCCAGTACTTC.

The chain carries TRBV19 and TRBJ2-5; the D is unclear. CDR3 size: 19 residues. Germline V gene sequence: CDR1 LNHDA, CDR2 SQIVND (reference sequence). The V gene lost 4 bases and the J gene lost 5 bases, with 29 bases spanning the gap. The CDR3 region is CASSTRRSADLLSKETQYF. In DNA form, the CDR3 reads TGTGCCAGTAGTACCCGGCGCAGTGCGGACCTTTTGTCCAAGGAGACCCAGTACTTC.

The chain is built from TRBV7-2 and TRBJ1-4; 11 nucleotides match TRBD1. The CDR3 contains 17 residues. Trimming cost V 4 bases and J 0 bases; bases outside gene matches: 4. CDR1 and CDR2 (germline): SGHTA, FQGNSA. CDR3 region: CASSYGTGGATNEKLFF. The CDR3 nucleotides read TGTGCCAGCAGCTATGGGACAGGGGGGGCAACTAATGAAAAACTGTTTTTT.

This clone was seen once. The chain uses TRBV11-3 and TRBJ1-5; 7 nucleotides match TRBD1. The CDR3 contains 17 residues. V shed 2 bases and J 0 bases; nucleotides not matched to a gene: 7. CDR1 is SGHNT, CDR2 YENEEA, per germline. CDR3 sequence (DNA): TGTGCCAGCAGCTTACAGGGGACAGTTTATAGCAATCAGCCCCAGCATTTT. Protein product: CASSLQGTVYSNQPQHF.

Note on this clone: The sample contains more than one DNA sequence encoding this CDR3. The chain employs TRBV2 and TRBJ2-2; 11 bases map to TRBD2. This CDR3 spans 15 amino acids. V gave up 6 bases and J gave up 5 bases; unmatched junction bases: 5. Germline V gene lookup returns CDR1 SNHLY and CDR2 FYNNEI. The CDR3 nucleotides are TGTGCCAGCAGCCCCACTAGCGGGAGTACCGGGGAGCTGTTTTTT. Translation gives CASSPTSGSTGELFF.

Note on this clone: Other DNA sequences in the sample encode the same CDR3. The chain recombines TRBV2 with TRBJ1-2; D is unresolved. The ends were cut back, 4 bases at V and 5 bases at J, with 5 bases in the middle. The length of the CDR3 is 11 residues. The germline gives CDR1 SNHLY, CDR2 FYNNEI. The CDR3 DNA sequence: TGTGCCAGCAGTGTCAGATATGGCTACACCTTC. Translated, it gives CASSVRYGYTF.

This chain connects TRBV7-9 to TRBJ2-1; 10 bases match TRBD2. J gave up 7 bases and V 2 bases, and 8 bases lay outside the gene matches. The CDR3 is made up of 16 amino acids. CDR1 and CDR2 from the germline V gene are SEHNR and FQNEAQ (reference sequence). In nucleotides, the CDR3 is TGTGCCAGCAGCTTAAAGAAGCGGGAGGGGAATAATGAGCAGTTCTTC. Amino acids: CASSLKKREGNNEQFF.

The V and J genes are TRBV6-6 and TRBJ2-3, with D perhaps TRBD1 (6 bases). CDR3 length equals 13 residues. V was pared by 5 bases and J by 6 bases, with 12 bases between. From germline, CDR1 is MNHNY and CDR2 SVGAGI (reference sequence). CDR3 nucleotides: TGTGCCAGCAGTCTACAGGGATCGGATACGCAGTATTTT. It translates to CASSLQGSDTQYF.

This chain joins TRBV6-9 and TRBJ2-7; 8 bases fit TRBD2. This CDR3 spans 15 amino acids. The trim removed 7 bases at V and 0 bases at J, leaving 8 bases unmatched. Germline V lookup: CDR1 MNHGY, CDR2 SVAAGI. This CDR3 is CASKQLAAYSYEQYF. CDR3 in DNA: TGTGCCAGCAAGCAACTAGCGGCATACTCCTACGAGCAGTACTTC.

J is TRBJ2-2 and V is TRBV7-9, with D unclear. The CDR3 consists of 14 residues. V was cut by 4 bases and J by 1 base, with 7 bases left in between. The germline gives CDR1 SEHNR, CDR2 FQNEAQ (reference sequence). For the CDR3, the DNA is TGTGCCAGCAGCTCCCCAGGGAACACCGGGGAGCTGTTTTTT. Translated: CASSSPGNTGELFF.